A selection of T cell receptor beta chains follows, all from one sample in a study of vaccination effects on CD4 cells after COVID-19. No antigen has been identified for these receptors. Clones were read by immunoSEQ multiplex PCR, and TCRdb kept only the in-frame ones, dropping some. The sample holds 78,000 or so clones, about 79% seen once. The sequencing here drew on CD4+ T cells from PBMCs cultured with SARS-CoV-2 spike peptides, taken before COVID-19 vaccination. The source is a human donor who received a COVID-19 vaccine. CDR3s leave out the opening cysteine and the closing phenylalanine or tryptophan. A D gene is named only where the DNA matches it firmly.

>.|TRBJ1-5|TRBV11-2
ASSLRLNNQPQH
>.|TRBJ1-5|TRBV19
ASTQKPGNQPQH
>TRBD1|TRBJ1-3|TRBV9
ASSVEGASAGNTIY
>.|TRBJ2-2|TRBV5-1
ASRMTEYTGELF
>.|TRBJ1-2|TRBV18
ASSPPSQGGGYT
>.|TRBJ2-5|TRBV6-5
ASSRAYQETQY
>.|TRBJ2-2|TRBV4-2
ASSHTAAGTGELF
>.|TRBJ1-5|TRBV12-3/TRBV12-4
ASSPDYQPQH
>.|TRBJ2-2|TRBV10-3
AIQANTGELF
>.|TRBJ2-5|TRBV4-1
ASSQDWKALETQY
>TRBD1|TRBJ1-2|TRBV7-2
ASNDRVDGYT
>.|TRBJ1-6|TRBV2
ASRQSSYNSPLH
>.|.|TRBV18
ASSPGSELF
>TRBD1|TRBJ2-1|TRBV7-3
ASSSDRGGYNEQF
>.|TRBJ1-1|TRBV4-1
ASSLGPEAF
>TRBD2|TRBJ2-2|TRBV4-1
ASSQPSGEGPNTGELF
>.|TRBJ1-1|TRBV29-1
SAWVEDTEAF
>.|TRBJ1-2|TRBV11-2
ASSLAGRDGYT
>.|TRBJ1-6|TRBV2
ASSGAGVPLH
>.|TRBJ1-2|TRBV30
AWSVEANYGYT
>.|TRBJ1-6|TRBV6-5
ASSYSSYNSPLH
>TRBD1|TRBJ2-5|TRBV6-6
ASSRQGLETQY
>.|TRBJ1-3|TRBV20-1
SAMGGNTIY
>.|TRBJ1-5|TRBV6-5
ASSPREGGNQPQH
>.|TRBJ2-3|TRBV19
ASSVQNADTQY
>.|TRBJ1-1|TRBV28
ASSYGGLNTEAF
>.|TRBJ2-1|TRBV2
ASSEEHNEQF
>.|TRBJ2-3|TRBV3-1/TRBV3-2
ASSRRDQSTDTQY
>TRBD1|TRBJ1-5|TRBV6-6
ASRHARQGAYQPQH
>TRBD2|TRBJ2-5|TRBV19
ASSIQRGSARETQY
>TRBD1|TRBJ1-2|TRBV28
ASRGQGIKGYT
>.|TRBJ2-5|TRBV5-5
ASRPGTGSDQY
>.|TRBJ1-4|TRBV5-1
ASSAEILEKLF
>.|TRBJ2-6|TRBV4-1
ASSQYDPIHGSSSGANVLT
>.|TRBJ1-5|TRBV19
ASSTGGDQPQH
>.|TRBJ2-1|TRBV6-5
ASHRDSQDNEQF
>.|TRBJ1-4|TRBV28
ASSSRITTNEKLF
>.|TRBJ1-2|TRBV4-1
ASSRPITDAGGYT